Described below is a single T cell receptor beta chain sequence and its context. What it recognizes is unknown. Data came from immunoSEQ multiplex PCR; TCRdb stores just in-frame clones and leaves some out. The sample lists 65,000 to 80,000 clones; 84% were seen once. Trimming pared 5 bases from V and 7 bases from J, leaving 9 bases between. In germline, CDR1 is MDHEN, CDR2 SYDVKM. This CDR3 is 12 amino acids long. Sampling times: baseline, cycle 4 day 1, cycle 7 day 1. The source of the sample is a study of OX40 agonist ivuxolimab in advanced cancers. Study results and caveats: Mean expanded clone counts were higher in CD8+ than CD4+ T cells.

The sequencing here drew on CD4+ or CD8+ T cells sorted from blood, taken in a trial of the OX40 agonist ivuxolimab. The chain is built from TRBV28 and TRBJ1-5; D is unresolved. The sequence derives from an adult with an advanced solid tumor such as melanoma, head and neck, liver or kidney cancer. In nucleotides, the CDR3 is TGTGCCAGCAGTGAGATGCTCCAGCCCCAGCATTTT. Protein sequence: CASSEMLQPQHF. The complete variable domain, with remaining parts taken from reference TRBV28 and TRBJ1-5, reads DVKVTQSSRYLVKRTGEKVFLECVQDMDHENMFWYRQDPGLGLRLIYFSYDVKMKEKGDIPEGYSVSREKKERFSLILESASTNQTSMYLCASSEMLQPQHFGDGTRLSIL.